Sequencing of this T cell receptor (beta chain) was carried out in a study of blood T cells in healthy people across ages (dated by TCRdb to the mid-2010s). Study-level background: In model experiments, roughly one uniquely barcoded TCR beta cDNA molecule per two T cells was captured by template switching. Age-related changes in TCR beta repertoire diversity were measured in the study by deep sequencing normalized with unique cDNA molecular identifiers. The donors were divided into four age groups: young (average roughly 15 years), middle-aged (over 35), aged (around 59) and long-lived (82). To avoid experimental bias, donors of different ages were randomly spread across the sequencing lanes. Using the same blood draw, the study looked at two additional independent replicas of 1 million unique cDNA reads for two donors, one aged 18 to 30 and the other aged 80 or older.

On this clonotype itself: The antigen this receptor binds is unknown. No much larger clonotype is one base removed from it; base qualities were not supplied.

Library preparation was by 5' RACE. The second PCR ran for about 6 to 12 cycles and used a J-beta primer mix along with a sample-barcoded 5' primer. A template-switch 5' adaptor carrying 12 random nucleotides introduced a unique molecular identifier onto each TCR beta cDNA molecule. At least 3 million CDR3-containing paired-end reads were obtained from each sample. All of the RNA was converted into first-strand cDNA using the Mint cDNA synthesis kit, with a TRBC-specific oligonucleotide serving as the primer. Following uracil-DNA glycosylase treatment, all cDNA underwent a first 18-cycle PCR with the universal primers M1SS and BC2_uni_R. Per the authors' processing: For normalization, 1 million high-quality reads, each with a distinct molecular identifier, were randomly selected from each sample. Reads with shared molecular identifiers were discarded instead of being binned into consensus sequences. MiTCR, with a Q25 quality threshold and the strictest error-elimination algorithm, was used for CDR3 identification, clonotype clustering and error correction. Lower-bound total TCR beta diversity was estimated with a nonparametric unseen species model using Euler transformation. The raw public reads went through TCRdb reprocessing: fastp at Q25, MiXCR clone calling, in-frame beta chains kept. Every entry covers one CDR3 protein and lists the most common genes and DNA from its rows. The V and J calls reflect TCRdb's pipeline rather than the authors' work. Counted in this sample were some 1.8 million distinct CDR3 sequences; about 39% of them appeared once. In total, the top ten clones hold 23% of the sample.

From the germline V gene, CDR1 is SGDLS and CDR2 is YYNGEE. Reading from cysteine to phenylalanine, the CDR3 counts 14 amino acids. CDR3 DNA is the only sequence kept; it has 42 bases, read in frame from the first base. The 39 donors, aged 6 to 90 years, were systemically healthy Caucasian individuals from Russia. Around 10 milliliters of peripheral blood were collected from each donor into EDTA-treated Vacutainer tubes. Ficoll-Paque density-gradient centrifugation was used to isolate PBMCs, with at least 6 million per sample. Trizol reagent was used to extract total RNA from the PBMCs, yielding at least 6 micrograms per sample. The percentages of naive CD45RAhigh/CD27high T cells were determined by flow cytometry on a PBMC aliquot from every donor. What the work shows at the level of the full study, not this receptor alone: The percentage of naive T cells measured by flow cytometry correlated strongly with observed TCR beta diversity. Estimates of total diversity based on one million sequenced T cells were considered lower bounds and underestimates. Compared with the aged group, more naive CD4+ T cells, fewer expanded clones and increased TCR diversity were shown by the long-lived group, suggesting age selection. Observed TCR beta diversity per million T cells fell roughly linearly with age, and a significant reduction was already apparent by age roughly 40. Conclusive comparison of naive and antigen-experienced compartments was prevented by the profiling of bulk unsorted PBMCs. Because donor CMV infection status was unknown, age-related changes in expanded clonotypes were potentially confounded.

The TCR sequence derives from a human donor in good health. The rearrangement joined TRBV9 to TRBJ2-4; the D match is possibly TRBD1 or TRBD2, with 5 bases aligned in each. The closer fit of TRBJ2-7 to the DNA end suggests the J call may be wrong. Specimen: blood. In nucleotides, the sequence is TGTGCCAGTACCGGGACCACCTTAGCGTACGAGCAGTACTTC. Protein translation: CASTGTTLAYEQYF.